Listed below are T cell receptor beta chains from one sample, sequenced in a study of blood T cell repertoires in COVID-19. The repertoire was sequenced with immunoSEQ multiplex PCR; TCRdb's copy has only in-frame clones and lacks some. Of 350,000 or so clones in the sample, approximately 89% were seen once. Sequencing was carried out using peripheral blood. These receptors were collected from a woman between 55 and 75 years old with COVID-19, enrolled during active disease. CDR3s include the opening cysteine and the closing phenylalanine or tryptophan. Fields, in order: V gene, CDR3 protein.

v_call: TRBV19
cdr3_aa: CASSIDHINQPQHF

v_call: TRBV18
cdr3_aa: CASSQGQLDQPQHF

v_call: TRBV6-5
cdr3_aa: CASRDLAGNTEAFF

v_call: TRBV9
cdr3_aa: CASSVGGGDTGELFF

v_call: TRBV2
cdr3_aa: CASSVEHTYGYTF

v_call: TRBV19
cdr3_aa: CASSPLAAPRETQYF

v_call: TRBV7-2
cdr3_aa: CASSYLGAGGEQFF

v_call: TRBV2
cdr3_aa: CASRRDTTTNEKLFF

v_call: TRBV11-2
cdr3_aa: CASSLARGWETQYF

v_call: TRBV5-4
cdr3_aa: CASSPDGGGGFADTEAFF

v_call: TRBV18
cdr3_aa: CASSPLDRDQPQHF

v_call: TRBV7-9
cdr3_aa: CASSRQDASSGNTIYF

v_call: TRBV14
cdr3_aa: CASSRANYGYTF

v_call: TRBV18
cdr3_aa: CASSPKPPNTEAFF

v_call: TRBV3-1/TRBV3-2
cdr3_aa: CASTPGGSGYGYTF

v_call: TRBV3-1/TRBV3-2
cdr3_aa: CASSWRERGEQYF

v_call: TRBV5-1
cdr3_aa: CASSRPGQNEAFF

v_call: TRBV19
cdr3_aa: CASSTHRDPSYNEQFF

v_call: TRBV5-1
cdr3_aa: CASSSTRTGVNTEAFF

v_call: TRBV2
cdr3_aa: CASQSNGELFF

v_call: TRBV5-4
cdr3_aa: CASSLERTYGYTF

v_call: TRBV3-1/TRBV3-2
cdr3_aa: CASSQEGRAVLEAFF

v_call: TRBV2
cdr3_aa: CASSLNRGSGNTIYF

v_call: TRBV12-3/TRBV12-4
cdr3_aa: CASSLMAAYGYTF

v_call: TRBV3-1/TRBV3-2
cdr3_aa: CASSQVRSYGYTF

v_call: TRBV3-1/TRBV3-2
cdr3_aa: CASSQPAGGINEQFF

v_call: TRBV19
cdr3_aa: CASIQQGQVHGYTF

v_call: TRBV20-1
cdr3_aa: CSASTMTVSSYEQYF

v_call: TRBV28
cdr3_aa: CASSSRQSSYNSPLHF

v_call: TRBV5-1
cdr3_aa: CASSLARVTGPSALYF

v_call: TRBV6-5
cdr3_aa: CASSLGLAQETQYF

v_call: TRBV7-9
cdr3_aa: CATARGGEKLFF

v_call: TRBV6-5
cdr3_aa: CASSRSTGRGEQYF

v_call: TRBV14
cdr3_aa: CASSQWGRQGVGYGYTF

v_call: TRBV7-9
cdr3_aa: CASSWPSREGNTIYF

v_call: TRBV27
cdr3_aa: CASSLSYSGGSYNEQFF

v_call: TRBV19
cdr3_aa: CASSYGGYRSTQYF

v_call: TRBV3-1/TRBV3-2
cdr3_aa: CASSQGGTGVGYTF

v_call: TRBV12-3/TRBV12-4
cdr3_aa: CASEDAGDTEAFF

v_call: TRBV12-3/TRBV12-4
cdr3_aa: CASSFSGHEKLFF

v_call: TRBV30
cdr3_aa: CAWSLAPGLNQPQHF

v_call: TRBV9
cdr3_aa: CASSADRGNTIYF

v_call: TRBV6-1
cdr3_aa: CASSDRTGLSYGYTF

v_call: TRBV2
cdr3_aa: CASSYQGPNTEAFF

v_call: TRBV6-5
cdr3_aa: CASSLQGVLSEAFF

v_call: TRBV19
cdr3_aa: CASDPWTAGGAFF

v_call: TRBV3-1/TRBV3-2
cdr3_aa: CASSRKGTFQETQYF

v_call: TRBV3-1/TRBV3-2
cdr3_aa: CASSQDPVGGGAWNIQYF

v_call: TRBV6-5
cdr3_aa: CASSYDRGGDTEAFF

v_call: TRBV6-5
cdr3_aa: CASSYSSVLNYGYTF

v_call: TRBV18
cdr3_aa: CASSPGGALSYEQYF

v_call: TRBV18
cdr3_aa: CASSLLPAGTGEGETQYF

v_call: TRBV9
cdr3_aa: CASTRETGELFF

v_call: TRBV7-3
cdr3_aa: CASSLSGGDGYTF

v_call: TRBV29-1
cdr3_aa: CSVEDERANYGYTF

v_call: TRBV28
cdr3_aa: CASSFSRTGLYEQYF

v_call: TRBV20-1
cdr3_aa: CSASPYDRGSEKLFF

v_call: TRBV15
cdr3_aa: CATNPGGSGNTIYF

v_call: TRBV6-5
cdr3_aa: CASSHYTEAFF